These T cell receptor beta chains were read from a single sample in a study of blood T cell repertoires in COVID-19. Using immunoSEQ multiplex PCR, the repertoire was profiled, and TCRdb retains in-frame clones only, with some absent. This table holds fewer than 80,000 clones, around four fifths found once. Material for sequencing was peripheral blood. These receptors were taken from a human donor in a cohort sampled during active COVID-19. Each CDR3 is given with its conserved first and last residue. D genes are given only for firm matches. Clone size is stated in some rows and not others, as once, few, many or a class when expanded.

D	V	J	size	CDR3	DNA
TRBD1	TRBV19	TRBJ2-7	-	CASSTRDRVMGEQYF	TGTGCCAGTAGTACCCGGGACAGGGTGATGGGCGAGCAGTACTTC
-	TRBV19	TRBJ1-2	-	CASRGTTSGYGYTF	TGTGCCAGTAGAGGGACAACGAGCGGCTATGGCTACACCTTC
-	TRBV20-1	TRBJ2-7	-	CSASSSRFGEQYF	TGCAGTGCTAGTTCTTCCCGCTTCGGCGAGCAGTACTTC
-	TRBV5-4	TRBJ2-5	-	CASSGTAPGLGGEETQYF	TGTGCCAGCAGCGGAACCGCGCCGGGACTCGGGGGAGAGGAGACCCAGTACTTC
-	TRBV20-1	TRBJ2-7	-	CSASYGSYEQYF	TGCAGTGCTAGTTACGGGTCCTACGAGCAGTACTTC
-	TRBV3-1/TRBV3-2	TRBJ1-5	-	CASSQGPGENQPQHF	TGTGCCAGCAGCCAGGGACCGGGGGAAAATCAGCCCCAGCATTTT
TRBD1	TRBV4-3	TRBJ1-5	-	CASSQDLQGGTQPQHF	TGCGCCAGCAGCCAAGATCTTCAGGGGGGCACTCAGCCCCAGCATTTT
TRBD2	TRBV2	TRBJ2-5	-	CASSETSGRPGTQYF	TGTGCCAGCAGTGAAACTAGCGGGAGGCCGGGGACCCAGTACTTC
-	TRBV4-3	TRBJ2-7	-	CASSQDSRALNYEQYF	TGCGCCAGCAGCCAAGATTCGAGGGCACTAAACTACGAGCAGTACTTC
-	TRBV18	TRBJ2-2	-	CASSPDKNTGELFF	TGTGCCAGCTCACCAGACAAGAACACCGGGGAGCTGTTTTTT
-	TRBV6-6	TRBJ1-1	few	CASSSRAAENTEAFF	TGTGCCAGCAGTTCTCGAGCGGCGGAAAACACTGAAGCTTTCTTT
-	TRBV5-6	TRBJ1-5	-	CASSLGQISNQPQHF	TGTGCCAGCAGCTTGGGGCAGATTAGCAATCAGCCCCAGCATTTT
-	TRBV15	TRBJ2-5	-	CATRGGSRQETQYF	TGTGCCACTAGAGGTGGGAGCAGGCAAGAGACCCAGTACTTC
-	TRBV3-1/TRBV3-2	TRBJ1-4	-	CASSPRLGEKLFF	TGTGCCAGCAGCCCGAGGTTAGGTGAAAAACTGTTTTTT
-	TRBV5-6	TRBJ2-6	once	CASSLSGAGANVLTF	TGTGCCAGCAGCCTCTCAGGGGCTGGGGCCAACGTCCTGACTTTC
TRBD2	TRBV24-1	TRBJ2-1	-	CATSDEGLAGVQEQFF	TGTGCCACCAGTGATGAGGGACTAGCGGGAGTACAGGAGCAGTTCTTC
-	TRBV19	TRBJ1-3	-	CASSMESFSGNTIYF	TGTGCCAGTAGTATGGAGTCTTTCTCTGGAAACACCATATATTTT
-	TRBV28	TRBJ1-6	-	CASSLAAYNSPLHF	TGTGCCAGCAGCCTAGCGGCTTATAATTCACCCCTCCACTTT
TRBD1	TRBV6-6	TRBJ1-1	-	CASSGGQAKNTEAFF	TGTGCCAGCAGTGGCGGACAGGCGAAGAACACTGAAGCTTTCTTT
-	TRBV5-1	TRBJ1-1	-	CASSPEGWNTEAFF	TGCGCCAGCAGCCCGGAGGGGTGGAACACTGAAGCTTTCTTT
TRBD1	TRBV3-1/TRBV3-2	TRBJ1-4	-	CASSPGTANEKLFF	TGTGCCAGCAGCCCCGGGACAGCTAATGAAAAACTGTTTTTT
-	TRBV3-1/TRBV3-2	TRBJ2-5	-	CTSSLSGETQYF	TGTACCAGCAGCCTTAGCGGAGAGACCCAGTACTTC
-	TRBV23-1	TRBJ1-2	-	CASSQVGPRGGYTF	TGCGCCAGCAGTCAAGTGGGCCCTAGGGGGGGCTACACCTTC
TRBD1	TRBV6-4	TRBJ1-2	-	CASSEDPGQGNYGYTF	TGTGCCAGCAGTGAGGATCCGGGACAGGGAAACTATGGCTACACCTTC
-	TRBV3-1/TRBV3-2	TRBJ2-2	-	CASSHRPTLGVGELFF	TGTGCCAGCAGCCACCGCCCGACGCTGGGAGTGGGGGAGCTGTTTTTT
TRBD1	TRBV5-6	TRBJ1-5	medium-sized	CASSAGTGDRPQHF	TGTGCCAGCAGCGCCGGGACAGGGGATCGGCCCCAGCATTTT
-	TRBV12-3/TRBV12-4	TRBJ2-7	-	CASSSDIYEQYF	TGTGCCAGCAGTTCAGATATCTACGAGCAGTACTTC
TRBD1	TRBV5-1	TRBJ2-1	-	CASRPRTGDYNEQFF	TGCGCCAGCAGGCCCCGGACAGGGGATTACAATGAGCAGTTCTTC
TRBD1	TRBV9	TRBJ2-1	-	CASSVAGTGDNEQFF	TGTGCCAGCAGCGTAGCTGGGACAGGGGACAATGAGCAGTTCTTC
TRBD1	TRBV5-1	TRBJ1-5	-	CASSPTGGGNQPQHF	TGCGCCAGCAGCCCAACAGGGGGCGGCAATCAGCCCCAGCATTTT
-	TRBV5-6	TRBJ2-7	few	CASSPFHGDEQYF	TGTGCCAGCAGCCCATTCCACGGGGACGAGCAGTACTTC
-	TRBV28	TRBJ2-1	-	CASSLAGGSNSYNEQFF	TGTGCCAGCAGTTTGGCTGGGGGCAGTAACTCCTACAATGAGCAGTTCTTC
-	TRBV6-1	TRBJ2-7	once	CASSEAPGIYEQYF	TGTGCCAGCAGTGAAGCGCCAGGAATTTACGAGCAGTACTTC
TRBD1	TRBV6-2/TRBV6-3	TRBJ1-5	-	CASSYSSLQGLPQHF	TGTGCCAGCAGTTACTCGAGTTTACAGGGGTTGCCCCAGCATTTT
TRBD2	TRBV27	TRBJ2-1	-	CASSLLAGGERFF	TGTGCCAGCAGTTTGCTAGCGGGAGGGGAGAGGTTCTTC
TRBD2	TRBV14	TRBJ2-5	-	CASSQGMAGGRRETQYF	TGTGCCAGCAGCCAAGGAATGGCGGGAGGACGACGCGAGACCCAGTACTTC
TRBD1	TRBV3-1/TRBV3-2	TRBJ1-1	-	CASSQAQGYTEAFF	TGTGCCAGCAGCCAAGCACAGGGGTACACTGAAGCTTTCTTT
-	TRBV7-9	TRBJ2-2	-	CASSQRRGGTGELFF	TGTGCCAGCAGCCAAAGGCGGGGAGGCACCGGGGAGCTGTTTTTT
-	TRBV5-6	TRBJ2-2	-	CASSFFGLFGTGELFF	TGTGCCAGCAGCTTCTTTGGCCTTTTTGGCACCGGGGAGCTGTTTTTT
-	TRBV28	TRBJ2-4	once	CASSRRELAKNIQYF	TGTGCCAGCAGTCGAAGAGAACTAGCCAAAAACATTCAGTACTTC
-	TRBV10-3	TRBJ2-7	-	CAISEVGEAYEQYF	TGTGCCATCAGTGAGGTAGGGGAGGCCTACGAGCAGTACTTC
TRBD1	TRBV6-2/TRBV6-3	TRBJ1-5	few	CASSRQGGNQPQHF	TGTGCCAGCAGTCGTCAGGGGGGCAATCAGCCCCAGCATTTT
TRBD1	TRBV5-4	TRBJ2-1	-	CASSRDRAYNEQFF	TGTGCCAGCAGCCGGGACAGGGCATACAATGAGCAGTTCTTC
TRBD1	TRBV28	TRBJ2-7	-	CASGFYGTAYEQYF	TGTGCCAGCGGATTCTACGGGACAGCCTACGAGCAGTACTTC
-	TRBV7-9	TRBJ2-2	-	CASSSLAGTGELFF	TGTGCCAGCAGCTCCTTAGCTGGCACCGGGGAGCTGTTTTTT
-	TRBV7-8	TRBJ1-3	-	CASSDSRRSSGNTIYF	TGTGCCAGCAGCGACAGCCGACGGAGCTCTGGAAACACCATATATTTT
TRBD1	TRBV28	TRBJ1-2	-	CASSLRQGLGYTF	TGTGCCAGCAGTTTAAGACAGGGGCTTGGCTACACCTTC
-	TRBV14	TRBJ1-1	-	CASSPRWGDTEAFF	TGTGCCAGCAGTCCCCGTTGGGGGGACACTGAAGCTTTCTTT
-	TRBV28	TRBJ1-4	-	CASTLGGAGDEKLFF	TGTGCCAGCACCCTGGGAGGGGCAGGTGATGAAAAACTGTTTTTT
-	TRBV7-9	TRBJ2-5	-	CASSLPGQTQYF	TGTGCCAGCAGCTTGCCAGGCCAGACCCAGTACTTC
TRBD1	TRBV5-1	TRBJ2-7	-	CASSITRDSYEQYF	TGCGCCAGCAGCATAACACGGGACAGCTACGAGCAGTACTTC
-	TRBV7-2	TRBJ2-7	-	CASSGAGDYEQYF	TGTGCCAGCAGCGGGGCAGGGGACTACGAGCAGTACTTC
TRBD2	TRBV6-2/TRBV6-3	TRBJ2-7	-	CASSYDLAVGEQYF	TGTGCCAGCAGTTACGATCTAGCGGTCGGCGAGCAGTACTTC
-	TRBV20-1	TRBJ2-7	once	CSAAEPHEQYF	TGCAGTGCTGCGGAGCCCCACGAGCAGTACTTC
TRBD2	TRBV27	TRBJ2-5	-	CASSLPGGTQYF	TGTGCCAGCAGTCTCCCGGGGGGGACCCAGTACTTC
TRBD1	TRBV19	TRBJ1-4	few	CASSIGGTGNEKLFF	TGTGCCAGTAGTATCGGCGGGACAGGGAATGAAAAACTGTTTTTT
TRBD1	TRBV29-1	TRBJ1-5	once	CSAWTGERYQPQHF	TGCAGCGCGTGGACAGGGGAAAGGTATCAGCCCCAGCATTTT